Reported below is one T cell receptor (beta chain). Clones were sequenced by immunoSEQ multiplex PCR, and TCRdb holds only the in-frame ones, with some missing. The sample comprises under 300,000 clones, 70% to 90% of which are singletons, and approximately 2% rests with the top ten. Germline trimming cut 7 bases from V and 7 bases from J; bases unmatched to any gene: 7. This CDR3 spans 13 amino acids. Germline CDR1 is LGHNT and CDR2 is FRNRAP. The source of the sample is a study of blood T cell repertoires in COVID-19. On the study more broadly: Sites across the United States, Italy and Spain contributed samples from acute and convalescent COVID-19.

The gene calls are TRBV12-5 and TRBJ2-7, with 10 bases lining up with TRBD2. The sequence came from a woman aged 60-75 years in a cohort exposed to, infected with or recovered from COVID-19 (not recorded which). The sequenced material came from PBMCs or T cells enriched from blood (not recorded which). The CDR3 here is CASAQREGSEQYF. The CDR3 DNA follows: TGTGCTAGTGCCCAGCGGGAGGGTAGTGAGCAGTACTTC.